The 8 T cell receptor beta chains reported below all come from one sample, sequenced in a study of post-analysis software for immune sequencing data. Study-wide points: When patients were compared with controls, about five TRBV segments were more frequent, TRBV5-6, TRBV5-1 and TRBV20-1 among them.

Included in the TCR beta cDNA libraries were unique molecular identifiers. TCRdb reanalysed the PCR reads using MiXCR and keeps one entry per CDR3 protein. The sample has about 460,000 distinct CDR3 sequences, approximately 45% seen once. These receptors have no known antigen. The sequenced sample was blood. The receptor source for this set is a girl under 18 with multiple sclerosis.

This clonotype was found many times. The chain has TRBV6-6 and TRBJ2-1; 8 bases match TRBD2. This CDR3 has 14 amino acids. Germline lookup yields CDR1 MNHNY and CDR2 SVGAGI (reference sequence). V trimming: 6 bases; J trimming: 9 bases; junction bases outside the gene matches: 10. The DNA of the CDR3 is TGTGCCAGCAGGGGGGGGACTAGGGATGGTGAGCAGTTCTTC. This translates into CASRGGTRDGEQFF.

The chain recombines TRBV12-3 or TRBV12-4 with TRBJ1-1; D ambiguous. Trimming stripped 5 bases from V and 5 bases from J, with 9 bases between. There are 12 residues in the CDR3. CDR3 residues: CASSLSCTEAFF. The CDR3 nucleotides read TGTGCCAGCAGTCTAAGCTGTACTGAAGCTTTCTTT.

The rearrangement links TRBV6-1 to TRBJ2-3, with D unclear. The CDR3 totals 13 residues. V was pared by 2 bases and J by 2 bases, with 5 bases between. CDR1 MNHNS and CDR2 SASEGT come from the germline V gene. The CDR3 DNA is TGTGCCAGCAGTGAATTTTACACAGATACGCAGTATTTT. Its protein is CASSEFYTDTQYF.

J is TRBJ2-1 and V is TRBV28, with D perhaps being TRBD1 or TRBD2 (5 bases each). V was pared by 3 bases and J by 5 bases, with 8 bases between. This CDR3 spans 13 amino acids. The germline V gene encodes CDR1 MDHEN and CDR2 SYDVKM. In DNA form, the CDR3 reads TGTGCCAGCAGTTTTGTGGGGGACAATGAGCAGTTCTTC. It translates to CASSFVGDNEQFF.

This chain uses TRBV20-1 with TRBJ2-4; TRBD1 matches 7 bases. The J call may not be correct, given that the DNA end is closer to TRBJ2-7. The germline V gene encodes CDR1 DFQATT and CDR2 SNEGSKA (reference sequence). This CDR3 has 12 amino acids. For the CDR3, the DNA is TGCAGTGCTGGACAGGTTCACTACGAGCAGTACTTC. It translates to CSAGQVHYEQYF.

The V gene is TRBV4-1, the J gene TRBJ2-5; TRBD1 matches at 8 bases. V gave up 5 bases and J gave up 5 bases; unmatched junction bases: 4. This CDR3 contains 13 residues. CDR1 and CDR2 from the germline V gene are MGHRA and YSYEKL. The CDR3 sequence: CASSTRDRETQYF. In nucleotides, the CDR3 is TGCGCCAGCAGCACCCGGGACAGGGAGACCCAGTACTTC.

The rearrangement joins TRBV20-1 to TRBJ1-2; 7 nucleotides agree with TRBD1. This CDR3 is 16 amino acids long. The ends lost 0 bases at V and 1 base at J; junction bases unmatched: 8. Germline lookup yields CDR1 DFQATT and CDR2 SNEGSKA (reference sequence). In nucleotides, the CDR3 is TGCAGTGCTAGAGAGGACAGGACAAATCTTAACTATGGCTACACCTTC. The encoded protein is CSAREDRTNLNYGYTF.

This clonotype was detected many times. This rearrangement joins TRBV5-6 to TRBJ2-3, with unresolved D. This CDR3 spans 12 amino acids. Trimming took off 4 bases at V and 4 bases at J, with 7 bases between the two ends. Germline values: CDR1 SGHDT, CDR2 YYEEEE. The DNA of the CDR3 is TGTGCCAGCAGCCCTAACCCAGATACGCAGTATTTT. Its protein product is CASSPNPDTQYF.